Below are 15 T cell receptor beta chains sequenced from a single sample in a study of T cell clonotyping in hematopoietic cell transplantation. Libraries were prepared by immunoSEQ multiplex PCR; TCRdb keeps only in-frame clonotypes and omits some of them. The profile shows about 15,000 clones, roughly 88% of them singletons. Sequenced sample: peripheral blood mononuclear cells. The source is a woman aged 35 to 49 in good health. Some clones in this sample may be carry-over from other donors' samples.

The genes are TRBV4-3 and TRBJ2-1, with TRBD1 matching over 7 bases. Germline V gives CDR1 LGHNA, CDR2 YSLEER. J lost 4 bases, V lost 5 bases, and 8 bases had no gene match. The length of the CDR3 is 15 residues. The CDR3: CASSWGQREYNEQFF. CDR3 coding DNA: TGCGCCAGCAGCTGGGGACAGAGAGAGTACAATGAGCAGTTCTTC.

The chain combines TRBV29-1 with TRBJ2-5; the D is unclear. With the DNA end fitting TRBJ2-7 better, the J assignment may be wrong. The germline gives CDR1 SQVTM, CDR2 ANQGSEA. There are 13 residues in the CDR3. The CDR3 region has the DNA TGCAGCGTTGTGCCATTGGCGAGACACGAGCAGTACTTC. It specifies CSVVPLARHEQYF.

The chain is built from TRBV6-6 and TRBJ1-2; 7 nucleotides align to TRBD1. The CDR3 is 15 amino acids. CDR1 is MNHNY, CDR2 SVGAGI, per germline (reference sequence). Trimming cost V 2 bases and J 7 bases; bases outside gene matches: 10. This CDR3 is CASSYPQGRRFGYTF. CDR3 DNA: TGTGCCAGCAGTTACCCACAGGGGAGGAGATTTGGCTACACCTTC.

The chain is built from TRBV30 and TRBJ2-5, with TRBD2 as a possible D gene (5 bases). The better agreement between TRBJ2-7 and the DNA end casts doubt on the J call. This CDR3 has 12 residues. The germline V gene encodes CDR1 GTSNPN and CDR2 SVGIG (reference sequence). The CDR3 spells CAWSVRGIEQYF. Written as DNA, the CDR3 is TGTGCCTGGAGTGTACGAGGGATCGAGCAGTACTTC.

The chain's CDR3 is CASSVGGGHSYNEQFF. The CDR3 bases are TGTGCCAGCAGCGTAGGGGGAGGCCACTCCTACAATGAGCAGTTCTTC. V usage is TRBV9 and J usage is TRBJ2-1; D possibly corresponds to TRBD2 (6 bases). This CDR3 region has 16 residues. Germline CDR1 and CDR2: SGDLS and YYNGEE. Trimming shortened V by 0 bases and J by 0 bases, and 10 bases separated the two germline ends.

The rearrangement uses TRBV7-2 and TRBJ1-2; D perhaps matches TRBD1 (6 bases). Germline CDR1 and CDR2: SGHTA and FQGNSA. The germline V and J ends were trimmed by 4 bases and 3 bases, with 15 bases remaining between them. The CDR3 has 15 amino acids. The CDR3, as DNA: TGTGCCAGCAGCTCATACAGAGGGGGGGACTATGGCTACACCTTC. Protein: CASSSYRGGDYGYTF. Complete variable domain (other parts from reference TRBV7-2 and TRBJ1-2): GAGVSQSPSNKVTEKGKDVELRCDPISGHTALYWYRQSLGQGLEFLIYFQGNSAPDKSGLPSDRFSAERTGGSVSTLTIQRTQQEDSAVYLCASSSYRGGDYGYTFGSGTRLTVV.

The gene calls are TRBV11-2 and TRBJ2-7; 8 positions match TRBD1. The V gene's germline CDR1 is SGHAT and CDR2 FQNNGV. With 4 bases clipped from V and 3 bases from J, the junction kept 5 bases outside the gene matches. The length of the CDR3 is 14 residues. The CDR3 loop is CASSWTGQSYEQYF. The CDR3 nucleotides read TGTGCCAGCAGCTGGACAGGGCAGAGCTACGAGCAGTACTTC.

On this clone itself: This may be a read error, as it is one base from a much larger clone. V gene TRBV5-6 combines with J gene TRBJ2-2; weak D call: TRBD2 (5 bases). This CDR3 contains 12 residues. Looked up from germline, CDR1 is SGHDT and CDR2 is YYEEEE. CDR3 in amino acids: CASSWSSGEPFF. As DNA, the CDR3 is TGTGCCAGCAGCTGGAGTTCCGGGGAGCCGTTTTTT.

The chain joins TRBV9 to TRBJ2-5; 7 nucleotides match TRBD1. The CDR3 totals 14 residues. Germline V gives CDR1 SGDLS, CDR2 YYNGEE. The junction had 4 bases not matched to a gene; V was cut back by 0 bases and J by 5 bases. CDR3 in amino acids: CASSVGQGSETQYF. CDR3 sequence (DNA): TGTGCCAGCAGCGTAGGACAGGGATCGGAGACCCAGTACTTC.

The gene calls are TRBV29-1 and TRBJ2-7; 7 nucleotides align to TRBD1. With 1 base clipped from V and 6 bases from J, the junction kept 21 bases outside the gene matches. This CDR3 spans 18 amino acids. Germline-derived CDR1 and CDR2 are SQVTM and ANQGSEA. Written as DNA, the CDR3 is TGCAGCGTTGAAGCCCCAGGGACAGTGGGGGTTGATTGGAGCGAGCAGTACTTC. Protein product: CSVEAPGTVGVDWSEQYF.

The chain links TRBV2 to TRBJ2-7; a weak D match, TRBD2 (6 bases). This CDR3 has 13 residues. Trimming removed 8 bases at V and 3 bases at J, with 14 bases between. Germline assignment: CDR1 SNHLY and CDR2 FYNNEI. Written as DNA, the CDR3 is TGTGCCAGCGCAGCGGGCGGAAACTACGAGCAGTACTTC. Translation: CASAAGGNYEQYF.

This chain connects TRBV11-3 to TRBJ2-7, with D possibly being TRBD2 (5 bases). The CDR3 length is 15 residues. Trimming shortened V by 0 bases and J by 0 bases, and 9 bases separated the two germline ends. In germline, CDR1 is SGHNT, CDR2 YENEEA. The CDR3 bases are TGTGCCAGCAGCTTAGATCGGGGAGCCTCCTACGAGCAGTACTTC. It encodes CASSLDRGASYEQYF.

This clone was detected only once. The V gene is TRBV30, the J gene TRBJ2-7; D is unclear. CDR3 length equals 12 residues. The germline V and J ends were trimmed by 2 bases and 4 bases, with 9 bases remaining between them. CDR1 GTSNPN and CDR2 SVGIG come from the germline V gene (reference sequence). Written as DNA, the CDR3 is TGTGCCTGGAGTCCCATGTTTTACGAGCAGTACTTC. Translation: CAWSPMFYEQYF.

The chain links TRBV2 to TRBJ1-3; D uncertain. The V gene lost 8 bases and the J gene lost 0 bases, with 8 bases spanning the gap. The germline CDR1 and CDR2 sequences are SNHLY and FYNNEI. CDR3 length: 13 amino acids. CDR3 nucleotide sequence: TGTGCCAGCGCGGCCTACTCTGGAAACACCATATATTTT. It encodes CASAAYSGNTIYF.

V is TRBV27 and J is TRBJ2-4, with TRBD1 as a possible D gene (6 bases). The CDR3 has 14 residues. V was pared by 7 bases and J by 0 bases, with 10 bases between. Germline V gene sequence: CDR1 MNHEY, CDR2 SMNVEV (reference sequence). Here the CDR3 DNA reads TGTGCCAGCAAAGCAGGGGTAGCCAAAAACATTCAGTACTTC. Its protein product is CASKAGVAKNIQYF.